What follows are 29 T cell receptor beta chains derived from one specimen sequenced in a study of beta chain features in type 1 diabetes. These receptors lack a known antigen. Findings and limits, study-wide: Moderate but significant shortening of TCRB CDR3s was recorded in all four CD4+ subsets from Type 1 diabetes patients.

The authors reverse transcribed all of the isolated RNA, so sequencing captured expressed TCRB transcripts. This table comes from immunoSEQ multiplex PCR, and its TCRdb copy is limited to in-frame clones, with some not included. The table has 680,000 or so clones, roughly 12% seen once. What was sequenced was naive CD4+ T cells from blood. These receptors originate from a man between 18 and 29 years old with type 1 diabetes.

This chain uses TRBV4-2 with TRBJ2-1; D remains ambiguous. CDR1 and CDR2 from the germline V gene are LGHNA and YNFKEQ. Trimming removed 0 bases from V and 10 bases from J, with 13 bases in between. CDR3 length equals 14 residues. This chain's CDR3 is CASSQDKIELEQFF. CDR3 sequence (DNA): TGTGCCAGCAGCCAAGATAAGATCGAACTCGAGCAGTTCTTC.

This clone occurred a few times. The rearrangement links TRBV6-1 to TRBJ2-5; TRBD1 matches 10 bases. Trimming removed 4 bases from V and 7 bases from J; junction bases left unmatched: 6. Germline V CDR1 and CDR2: MNHNS, SASEGT. The CDR3 has 14 amino acids. The DNA of the CDR3 is TGTGCCAGCAGTGGGACAGGGGGGGAGGTGACCCAGTACTTC. Its translation: CASSGTGGEVTQYF.

The chain couples TRBV5-1 to TRBJ2-7; the match to TRBD1 covers 10 bases. Germline CDR1 and CDR2: SGHRS and YFSETQ. With 4 bases clipped from V and 4 bases from J, the junction kept 11 bases outside the gene matches. This CDR3 has 16 residues. CDR3 protein: CASSTGTGEDSYEQYF. The CDR3 DNA follows: TGCGCCAGCAGCACGGGGACAGGGGAAGACTCGTACGAGCAGTACTTC.

This clone was seen a handful of times. J is TRBJ1-6 and V is TRBV2, with TRBD1 matching 7 bases. The CDR3 has 14 amino acids. After removal of 5 bases from V and 8 bases from J, the junction contained 6 bases not matched to a gene. Germline values: CDR1 SNHLY, CDR2 FYNNEI. The CDR3 nucleotides read TGTGCCAGCAGTCTACAGGGGCCGGATTCACCCCTCCACTTT. Translation gives CASSLQGPDSPLHF. The full variable domain, its missing parts supplied by reference TRBV2 and TRBJ1-6, is EPEVTQTPSHQVTQMGQEVILRCVPISNHLYFYWYRQILGQKVEFLVSFYNNEISEKSEIFDDQFSVERPDGSNFTLKIRSTKLEDSAMYFCASSLQGPDSPLHFGNGTRLTVT.

This clone was observed a few times. Distinct nucleotide sequences in the sample also encode this CDR3. The chain combines TRBV29-1 with TRBJ1-2, with TRBD1 matching over 9 bases. Germline CDR1 is SQVTM and CDR2 is ANQGSEA. Trimming at V came to 3 bases and at J to 4 bases, leaving 0 bases not matched to a gene. The length of the CDR3 is 12 residues. The CDR3 sequence is CSVEGQGYGYTF. The CDR3 coding sequence is TGCAGCGTTGAGGGACAGGGCTATGGCTACACCTTC.

This clone showed up just a few times. V and J are TRBV5-1 and TRBJ2-1, with D possibly matching TRBD2 (7 bases). Germline CDR1 reads SGHRS; CDR2 reads YFSETQ. V was cut by 0 bases and J by 6 bases, with 10 bases left in between. This CDR3 region has 14 residues. CDR3 DNA: TGCGCCAGCAGCTTGGAAGGGGGGGCCAATGAGCAGTTCTTC. Protein product: CASSLEGGANEQFF.

This clone was observed a few times. This chain links TRBV7-2 with TRBJ1-6, with TRBD1 as a possible D gene (5 bases). V lost 0 bases, J lost 6 bases, and 12 bases lay in between. CDR3 length: 16 residues. Germline-derived CDR1 and CDR2 are SGHTA and FQGNSA. The DNA for the CDR3 is TGTGCCAGCAGCTTAGCGATAAGACAGAGTAATTCACCCCTCCACTTT. Translated: CASSLAIRQSNSPLHF.

The CDR3 DNA is TGTGCCAGCAGTTCGGGACAGGGGATTATAAATGAGCAGTTCTTC. Residues: CASSSGQGIINEQFF. The V call is TRBV28, the J call TRBJ2-1; 10 bases are a match to TRBD1. With 4 bases clipped from V and 7 bases from J, the junction kept 7 bases outside the gene matches. The V gene's germline CDR1 is MDHEN and CDR2 SYDVKM. This CDR3 spans 15 amino acids.

This clone was observed a few times. The chain carries TRBV30 and TRBJ2-1; weak D call: TRBD1 (6 bases). The germline V and J ends were trimmed by 0 bases and 2 bases, with 11 bases remaining between them. This CDR3 contains 15 residues. Germline CDR1 reads GTSNPN; CDR2 reads SVGIG (reference sequence). The CDR3 region is CAWSVSSGAYNEQFF. As DNA, the CDR3 is TGTGCCTGGAGTGTTTCCTCAGGGGCCTACAATGAGCAGTTCTTC.

The J gene is TRBJ2-1, the V gene TRBV4-1, with TRBD1 matching 9 bases. Germline V lookup: CDR1 MGHRA, CDR2 YSYEKL. This CDR3 is built from 16 residues. Trimming removed 3 bases from V and 9 bases from J; junction bases left unmatched: 12. The CDR3 DNA follows: TGCGCCAGCAGCCAGGGGACAGGGTTGGATATTGGTGAGCAGTTCTTC. Its protein is CASSQGTGLDIGEQFF.

The chain combines TRBV10-3 with TRBJ2-7; 7 nucleotides align to TRBD1. Germline assignment: CDR1 ENHRY and CDR2 SYGVKD. V gave up 6 bases and J gave up 0 bases; unmatched junction bases: 11. The CDR3 is 16 residues long. CDR3: CAIRGPWTGSSYEQYF. The DNA of the CDR3 is TGTGCCATCAGGGGCCCATGGACAGGTAGCTCCTACGAGCAGTACTTC.

The V call is TRBV13, the J call TRBJ2-3, with D unresolved. Trimming removed 5 bases at V and 3 bases at J, with 18 bases between. The CDR3 runs to 16 residues. Germline values: CDR1 PRHDT, CDR2 FYEKMQ (reference sequence). The CDR3 bases are TGTGCCAGCAGCCCCAGGAAAGCTCTCCCAACAGATACGCAGTATTTT. As protein: CASSPRKALPTDTQYF.

This clone was picked up a small number of times. The rearrangement uses TRBV28 and TRBJ2-6, with a possible D match to TRBD1 (5 bases). Germline loops: CDR1 MDHEN, CDR2 SYDVKM. This CDR3 is 15 amino acids long. Trimming cost V 5 bases and J 1 base, with 9 bases left between them. CDR3 residues: CASSMAGSGANVLTF. Written as DNA, the CDR3 is TGTGCCAGCAGTATGGCAGGGTCTGGGGCCAACGTCCTGACTTTC.

This chain uses TRBV4-1 with TRBJ2-5; D is possibly TRBD1 (5 bases). Germline V gene data show CDR1 as MGHRA and CDR2 as YSYEKL. CDR3 size: 14 residues. The ends were cut back, 4 bases at V and 2 bases at J, with 11 bases in the middle. The CDR3 DNA reads as TGCGCCAGCAGCCCAGGGCTCCTACAAGAGACCCAGTACTTC. Translated: CASSPGLLQETQYF.

The rearrangement joins TRBV30 to TRBJ2-7, with 7 bases fitting TRBD1. Per germline, CDR1 GTSNPN and CDR2 SVGIG (reference sequence). The CDR3 is 13 residues long. After removal of 0 bases from V and 6 bases from J, the junction contained 5 bases not matched to a gene. CDR3 loop: CAWSVLGGGEQYF. For the CDR3, the DNA is TGTGCCTGGAGTGTCTTAGGGGGCGGCGAGCAGTACTTC.

The chain couples TRBV28 to TRBJ1-2; D is perhaps TRBD1 (5 bases). CDR1 is MDHEN and CDR2 is SYDVKM in the germline V gene. The CDR3 covers 17 residues. V was shortened by 4 bases and J by 6 bases, with 24 bases between the two germline ends. CDR3 sequence reads: CASSSGTLGGYTHGYTF. CDR3 nucleotide sequence: TGTGCCAGCAGTTCCGGGACGCTGGGAGGATACACCCATGGCTACACCTTC.

A word on this clone: Other DNA variants within this sample encode the same CDR3. The rearrangement joins TRBV28 to TRBJ2-7, with D hard to call. The ends were cut back, 5 bases at V and 5 bases at J, with 7 bases in the middle. Per the germline V gene, CDR1 is MDHEN and CDR2 is SYDVKM. The CDR3 runs to 11 residues. The CDR3 sequence: CASSRADEQYF. The CDR3, as DNA: TGTGCCAGCAGTAGGGCTGACGAGCAGTACTTC.

V is TRBV7-9 and J is TRBJ1-2; D not certain. Germline V CDR1 and CDR2: SEHNR, FQNEAQ (reference sequence). Trimming left V 5 bases short and J 6 bases short, with 19 bases between. The CDR3 has 15 residues. CDR3 DNA sequence: TGTGCCAGCAGCACCCATATTAGCGGGGTTAATGGCTACACCTTC. Translation: CASSTHISGVNGYTF.

This clone was picked up a small number of times. The chain joins TRBV5-1 to TRBJ2-7; TRBD1 matches at 11 bases. The CDR3 is 14 amino acids. The junction had 5 bases not matched to a gene; V was cut back by 2 bases and J by 7 bases. Germline V gene sequence: CDR1 SGHRS, CDR2 YFSETQ. The CDR3 sequence: CASSFRDRGLEQYF. The CDR3 DNA reads TGCGCCAGCAGCTTTCGGGACAGGGGGTTGGAGCAGTACTTC.

A few counts support this clone. In this CDR3 the conserved last residue, phenylalanine or tryptophan, is missing, so a read error is likely. The limits of the CDR3 on the DNA are not certain, so only TCRdb's listed CDR3 is given. The genes are TRBV1 and TRBJ1-1. TRBV1 is recorded as a pseudogene. The CDR3 totals 10 residues, both ends included. The CDR3 spells CTSSYTGSPG.

This sequence joins TRBV19 and TRBJ1-1; no clear D gene. From germline, CDR1 is LNHDA and CDR2 SQIVND (reference sequence). Trimming shortened V by 6 bases and J by 3 bases, and 11 bases separated the two germline ends. This CDR3 contains 13 residues. CDR3 sequence (DNA): TGTGCCAGTAGGATTCTTGGGTACACTGAAGCTTTCTTT. It is translated as CASRILGYTEAFF.

Written as DNA, the CDR3 is TGTGCCAGCAGCTTATCCCCGGGACTAGCGGGCTACAATGAGCAGTTCTTC. Protein: CASSLSPGLAGYNEQFF. V usage is TRBV13 and J usage is TRBJ2-1; 12 bases map to TRBD2. The CDR3 runs to 17 residues. The V segment lost 2 bases and the J segment 3 bases; nucleotides outside the gene matches: 5. CDR1 is PRHDT, CDR2 FYEKMQ, per germline (reference sequence).

A few counts support this clone. The chain joins TRBV2 to TRBJ2-7; possibly TRBD2 for D (6 bases). Trimming stripped 4 bases from V and 0 bases from J, with 7 bases between. The CDR3 runs to 13 residues. From germline, CDR1 is SNHLY and CDR2 FYNNEI. This chain's CDR3 is CASSGDFSYEQYF. CDR3 coding DNA: TGTGCCAGCAGTGGGGACTTCTCCTACGAGCAGTACTTC.

The genes are TRBV7-9 and TRBJ1-2; possible D gene TRBD1, 6 bases. Deletions cut 2 bases from V and 4 bases from J, with 8 bases between. The germline V gene has CDR1 SEHNR and CDR2 FQNEAQ (reference sequence). This CDR3 has 13 residues. The CDR3 loop reads CASSLKGVYGYTF. CDR3 coding DNA: TGTGCCAGCAGCTTAAAGGGGGTCTATGGCTACACCTTC.

This clone was picked up a small number of times. The rearrangement joins TRBV4-2 to TRBJ2-2; tentative D call: TRBD1 (6 bases). The germline V and J ends were trimmed by 2 bases and 0 bases, with 10 bases remaining between them. This CDR3 spans 16 amino acids. CDR1 LGHNA and CDR2 YNFKEQ come from the germline V gene. The CDR3 spells CASSQTTGANTGELFF. The CDR3 DNA sequence: TGTGCCAGCAGCCAAACGACAGGAGCGAACACCGGGGAGCTGTTTTTT.

V gene TRBV5-8 combines with J gene TRBJ2-7; no firm D call. Germline V lookup: CDR1 SGHTS, CDR2 YDEGEE. The CDR3 has 16 residues. V lost 3 bases, J lost 5 bases, and 21 bases lay in between. CDR3: CASSSRHGVWADEQYF. The CDR3 DNA is TGTGCCAGCAGCTCTCGACATGGGGTTTGGGCGGACGAGCAGTACTTC.

V and J are TRBV18 and TRBJ1-1; D is unresolved. This CDR3 region has 14 residues. Germline values: CDR1 KGHSH, CDR2 LQKENI. Trimming removed 1 base from V and 2 bases from J, with 8 bases in between. CDR3 sequence: CASSPRGENTEAFF. For the CDR3, the DNA is TGTGCCAGCTCACCACGTGGAGAAAACACTGAAGCTTTCTTT. Using reference TRBV18 and TRBJ1-1 for the parts outside the CDR3, the full variable domain is NAGVMQNPRHLVRRRGQEARLRCSPMKGHSHVYWYRQLPEEGLKFMVYLQKENIIDESGMPKERFSAEFPKEGPSILRIQQVVRGDSAAYFCASSPRGENTEAFFGQGTRLTVV.

CDR3 sequence (DNA): TGTGCCAGCAGCCAAGTAGCGGGGGGACCCTTAGCCAAAAACATTCAGTACTTC. Translating it yields CASSQVAGGPLAKNIQYF. V is TRBV14 and J is TRBJ2-4; 10 nucleotides match TRBD2. Germline V gene sequence: CDR1 SGHDN, CDR2 FVKESK. V lost 1 base and J lost 0; bases outside the gene matches: 6. The CDR3 is made up of 18 amino acids. The complete variable domain, with remaining parts taken from reference TRBV14 and TRBJ2-4, reads EAGVTQFPSHSVIEKGQTVTLRCDPISGHDNLYWYRRVMGKEIKFLLHFVKESKQDESGMPNNRFLAERTGGTYSTLKVQPAELEDSGVYFCASSQVAGGPLAKNIQYFGAGTRLSVL.

This clone was counted between two and nine times. The rearrangement links TRBV2 to TRBJ2-3; the match to TRBD2 covers 7 bases. Germline V gene lookup returns CDR1 SNHLY and CDR2 FYNNEI. The CDR3 is made up of 16 amino acids. V gave up 4 bases and J gave up 0 bases; unmatched junction bases: 7. CDR3 sequence (DNA): TGTGCCAGCAGTGGAGCGGGAAGCTCTAGCACAGATACGCAGTATTTT. This sequence encodes CASSGAGSSSTDTQYF.